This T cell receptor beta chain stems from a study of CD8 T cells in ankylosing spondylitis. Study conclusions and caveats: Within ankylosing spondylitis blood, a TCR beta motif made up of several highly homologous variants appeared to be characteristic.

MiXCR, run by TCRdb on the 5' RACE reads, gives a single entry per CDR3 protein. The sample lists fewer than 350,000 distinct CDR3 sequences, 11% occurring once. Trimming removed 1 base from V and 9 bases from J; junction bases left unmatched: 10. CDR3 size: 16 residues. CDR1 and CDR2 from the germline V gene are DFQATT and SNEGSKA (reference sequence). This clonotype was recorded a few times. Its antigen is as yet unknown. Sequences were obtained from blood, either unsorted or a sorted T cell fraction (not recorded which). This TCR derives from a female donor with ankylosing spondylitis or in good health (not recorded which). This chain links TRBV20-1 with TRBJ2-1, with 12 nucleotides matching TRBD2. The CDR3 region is CSARGLAGGFRSEQFF. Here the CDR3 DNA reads TGCAGTGCTAGAGGCCTAGCGGGGGGGTTTCGGAGTGAGCAGTTCTTC.